These 30 T cell receptor beta chains were sequenced from one sample in a study of cytomegalovirus exposure and HLA in healthy donors. Method: immunoSEQ multiplex PCR; TCRdb's copy keeps in-frame clones and lacks some. The sample includes some 150,000 clones, approximately 88% seen only once; the top ten take 3% to 3.5%. Material for sequencing was PBMCs. The origin of the receptors is a woman younger than 35 in good health and CMV-seropositive.

The J gene is TRBJ2-6, the V gene TRBV30, with 8 nucleotides matching TRBD1. The junction had 8 bases not matched to a gene; V was cut back by 2 bases and J by 2 bases. The CDR3 extends over 17 amino acids. The germline V gene encodes CDR1 GTSNPN and CDR2 SVGIG (reference sequence). As DNA, the CDR3 is TGTGCCTGGAGTACCTGGACAGGGTTGACTGGGGCCAACGTCCTGACTTTC. Amino acid sequence: CAWSTWTGLTGANVLTF.

The chain joins TRBV6-5 to TRBJ1-1; maybe TRBD1 (6 bases). This CDR3 region has 13 residues. The germline gives CDR1 MNHEY, CDR2 SVGAGI. The V gene lost 4 bases and the J gene lost 5 bases, with 11 bases spanning the gap. The CDR3 nucleotides read TGTGCCAGCAGTTCTACAGGGTTAACTGAAGCTTTCTTT. Translating it yields CASSSTGLTEAFF.

The chain joins TRBV7-8 to TRBJ2-1; possibly TRBD2 for D (7 bases). V lost 10 bases, J lost 10 bases, and 20 bases lay in between. The CDR3 is made up of 13 amino acids. Germline values: CDR1 SGHVS, CDR2 FQNEAQ. The CDR3, as DNA: TGTGCCACGGAGGCGTGGGGGGGCCGGGAGCAGTTCTTC. It encodes CATEAWGGREQFF.

This chain connects TRBV6-1 to TRBJ1-2; TRBD1 is a possible D gene (5 bases). Germline CDR1 is MNHNS and CDR2 is SASEGT. The germline V and J ends were trimmed by 6 bases and 4 bases, with 18 bases remaining between them. CDR3 length: 15 amino acids. The CDR3: CASSAGGGQRYGYTF. The CDR3 DNA sequence: TGTGCCAGCAGCGCGGGGGGTGGGCAGCGCTATGGCTACACCTTC.

This clone occurred once. The chain combines TRBV11-2 with TRBJ1-3; no clear D. The CDR3 sequence is 14 residues long. From germline, CDR1 is SGHAT and CDR2 FQNNGV. Trimming removed 1 base from V and 1 base from J, with 5 bases in between. CDR3 residues: CASSLGGSGNTIYF. The CDR3 DNA sequence: TGTGCCAGCAGCTTAGGAGGGTCTGGAAACACCATATATTTT. Using reference TRBV11-2 and TRBJ1-3 for the parts outside the CDR3, the full variable domain is EAGVAQSPRYKIIEKRQSVAFWCNPISGHATLYWYQQILGQGPKLLIQFQNNGVVDDSQLPKDRFSAERLKGVDSTLKIQPAKLEDSAVYLCASSLGGSGNTIYFGEGSWLTVV.

This clone has a single count. The chain links TRBV7-8 to TRBJ2-1; 11 nucleotides align to TRBD2. This CDR3 region has 14 residues. After removal of 8 bases from V and 10 bases from J, the junction contained 10 bases not matched to a gene. Germline V CDR1 and CDR2: SGHVS, FQNEAQ. The CDR3 sequence is CASRNLAGGNEQFF. CDR3 in DNA: TGTGCCAGCCGGAACCTAGCGGGAGGCAACGAGCAGTTCTTC. Variable domain in full (rest from reference TRBV7-8 and TRBJ2-1): GAGVSQSPRYKVAKRGQDVALRCDPISGHVSLFWYQQALGQGPEFLTYFQNEAQLDKSGLPSDRFFAERPEGSVSTLKIQRTQQEDSAVYLCASRNLAGGNEQFFGPGTRLTVL.

The genes are TRBV6-4 and TRBJ1-1, with 11 bases lining up with TRBD1. The CDR3 is made up of 16 amino acids. The germline V gene has CDR1 MRHNA and CDR2 SNTAGT. J gave up 9 bases and V 3 bases, and 12 bases lay outside the gene matches. In nucleotides, the CDR3 is TGTGCCAGCAGTGAAGAACCGGGACAGGGGGGCGGTAAAGCTTTCTTT. The encoded protein is CASSEEPGQGGGKAFF.

The CDR3 nucleotides read TGTGCCAAAAAAGGACCCCCGGGACTAGCTCCCCAAGAGACCCAGTACTTC. The encoded protein is CAKKGPPGLAPQETQYF. J is TRBJ2-5 and V is TRBV27; 9 nucleotides agree with TRBD2. In germline, CDR1 is MNHEY, CDR2 SMNVEV (reference sequence). This CDR3 contains 17 residues. V dropped 10 bases and J dropped 1; count of bases not matched to a gene: 16.

This sequence joins TRBV2 and TRBJ1-5, with D possibly TRBD1 on 6 matching bases. V lost 4 bases, J lost 11 bases, and 15 bases lay in between. This CDR3 region has 13 residues. CDR1 and CDR2 (germline): SNHLY, FYNNEI. CDR3 residues: CASSGQELGAQHF. Here the CDR3 DNA reads TGTGCCAGCAGTGGACAGGAACTGGGGGCCCAGCATTTT.

CDR3 in amino acids: CSVGGLASSYEQYF. CDR3 in DNA: TGCAGCGTTGGAGGCCTCGCGAGCTCCTACGAGCAGTACTTC. The rearrangement uses TRBV29-1 and TRBJ2-7; D gene uncertain. This CDR3 region has 14 residues. Looked up from germline, CDR1 is SQVTM and CDR2 is ANQGSEA. Trimming took off 4 bases at V and 0 bases at J, with 13 bases between the two ends.

This sequence joins TRBV12-5 and TRBJ1-5; 8 nucleotides line up with TRBD1. After removal of 5 bases from V and 5 bases from J, the junction contained 8 bases not matched to a gene. There are 15 residues in the CDR3. Germline CDR1 LGHNT, CDR2 FRNRAP. CDR3 sequence: CASGTTQGAHQPQHF. CDR3 sequence (DNA): TGTGCTAGTGGTACCACCCAGGGGGCTCATCAGCCCCAGCATTTT.

This clone appeared once. The chain has TRBV15 and TRBJ2-7; 7 bases line up with TRBD1. Per the germline V gene, CDR1 is LNHNV and CDR2 is YYDKDF (reference sequence). V gave up 2 bases and J gave up 4 bases; unmatched junction bases: 8. The CDR3 extends over 15 amino acids. The CDR3 region is CATSRSKTGLYEQYF. In DNA form, the CDR3 reads TGTGCCACCAGCAGATCCAAGACAGGGTTGTACGAGCAGTACTTC.

The gene calls are TRBV7-8 and TRBJ2-7; D is perhaps TRBD2 (6 bases). Germline V gene data show CDR1 as SGHVS and CDR2 as FQNEAQ. V was shortened by 5 bases and J by 6 bases, with 20 bases between the two germline ends. The CDR3 has 15 amino acids. The CDR3 DNA follows: TGTGCCAGCAGCCCGGGACGAACCCGGGGGTCCGAGCAGTACTTC. Protein: CASSPGRTRGSEQYF.

The chain has TRBV9 and TRBJ2-7, with a tentative D call TRBD2 (5 bases). This CDR3 contains 15 residues. Germline values: CDR1 SGDLS, CDR2 YYNGEE. Trimming left V 0 bases short and J 9 bases short, with 19 bases between. The CDR3, as DNA: TGTGCCAGCAGCGTAGGTGTAACGGCGGGTCAGAGGCAGTACTTC. Translated, it gives CASSVGVTAGQRQYF. The entire variable domain, with the rest obtained from reference TRBV9 and TRBJ2-7, is as follows: DSGVTQTPKHLITATGQRVTLRCSPRSGDLSVYWYQQSLDQGLQFLIQYYNGEERAKGNILERFSAQQFPDLHSELNLSSLELGDSALYFCASSVGVTAGQRQYFGPGTRLTVT.

Regarding this clone: One end of the junction does not line up with germline, which may come from a read error. The rearrangement links TRBV7-3 to TRBJ1-2, with TRBD1 matching over 10 bases. Germline lookup yields CDR1 SGHTA and CDR2 FQGTGA. The CDR3 consists of 12 residues. DNA of the CDR3: TGCCAGACAGGGGGCACTAACTATGGCTACACCTTC. Translating it yields CQTGGTNYGYTF. The variable domain in full, with the rest retrieved from reference TRBV7-3 and TRBJ1-2, is GAGVSQTPSNKVTEKGKYVELRCDPISGHTALYWYRQSLGQGPEFLIYFQGTGAADDSGLPNDRFFAVRPEGSVSTLKIQRTERGDSAVYLCQTGGTNYGYTFGSGTRLTVV.

V is TRBV28 and J is TRBJ2-3, with unresolved D. Trimming left V 5 bases short and J 3 bases short, with 9 bases between. Germline V gene sequence: CDR1 MDHEN, CDR2 SYDVKM. The CDR3 runs 13 residues. In DNA form, the CDR3 reads TGTGCCAGCAGTCTCCCGAGGACAGATACGCAGTATTTT. It codes for CASSLPRTDTQYF.

V is TRBV6-5 and J is TRBJ1-2; no clear D gene. Germline-derived CDR1 and CDR2 are MNHEY and SVGAGI. With 1 base removed from V and 0 bases from J, the gap between germline ends came to 6 bases. This CDR3 has 14 residues. The CDR3 region is CASSYLASNYGYTF. CDR3 sequence (DNA): TGTGCCAGCAGTTACTTGGCATCTAACTATGGCTACACCTTC.

This chain links TRBV2 with TRBJ1-2, with 10 bases identical to TRBD1. Looked up from germline, CDR1 is SNHLY and CDR2 is FYNNEI. J was trimmed by 4 bases and V by 4 bases; bases with no gene match: 0. The CDR3 consists of 13 residues. The CDR3 loop is CASSGTGGYGYTF. Written as DNA, the CDR3 is TGTGCCAGCAGTGGGACAGGGGGCTATGGCTACACCTTC.

This chain connects TRBV6-1 to TRBJ1-2; D not certain. The CDR3 sequence is 14 residues long. Trimming left V 1 base short and J 8 bases short, with 14 bases between. Germline-derived CDR1 and CDR2 are MNHNS and SASEGT. CDR3 loop: CASSEVTPRLGYTF. CDR3 nucleotide sequence: TGTGCCAGCAGTGAAGTGACCCCTAGACTCGGCTACACCTTC.

This clone was seen a single time. The rearrangement uses TRBV2 and TRBJ1-5; a weak D match, TRBD1 (6 bases). CDR1 SNHLY and CDR2 FYNNEI come from the germline V gene. The CDR3 sequence is 15 residues long. V lost 4 bases, J lost 1 base, and 11 bases lay in between. CDR3 sequence reads: CASSAGHSSNQPQHF. CDR3 sequence (DNA): TGTGCCAGCAGTGCGGGACACTCAAGCAATCAGCCCCAGCATTTT. Drawing the rest from reference TRBV2 and TRBJ1-5, the complete variable domain is EPEVTQTPSHQVTQMGQEVILRCVPISNHLYFYWYRQILGQKVEFLVSFYNNEISEKSEIFDDQFSVERPDGSNFTLKIRSTKLEDSAMYFCASSAGHSSNQPQHFGDGTRLSIL.

The chain employs TRBV5-6 and TRBJ1-3; the match to TRBD1 covers 9 bases. CDR3 length: 16 residues. From germline, CDR1 is SGHDT and CDR2 YYEEEE. V gave up 4 bases and J gave up 0 bases; unmatched junction bases: 5. The CDR3 sequence is CASSPDRGNSGNTIYF. In nucleotides, the CDR3 is TGTGCCAGCAGCCCCGACAGGGGGAACTCTGGAAACACCATATATTTT.

The rearrangement joins TRBV23-1 to TRBJ1-3, with no clear D. TRBV23-1 is noted as an ORF with a role that remains uncertain. V lost 3 bases, J lost 0 bases, and 12 bases lay in between. The CDR3 is made up of 16 amino acids. The CDR3 nucleotides read TGCGCCAGCAGTCACTGTTCGTTGTGCTCTGGAAACACCATATATTTT. It translates to CASSHCSLCSGNTIYF.

The V gene is TRBV30, the J gene TRBJ2-1; D is unclear. V dropped 0 bases and J dropped 5 bases, with 5 bases sitting between them. Germline CDR1 is GTSNPN and CDR2 is SVGIG (reference sequence). The CDR3 is 12 residues long. The CDR3 is CAWSVRDNEQFF. As DNA, the CDR3 is TGTGCCTGGAGTGTACGGGACAATGAGCAGTTCTTC.

The chain has TRBV11-3 and TRBJ2-7; 7 positions agree with TRBD2. This CDR3 has 16 amino acids. Per the germline V gene, CDR1 is SGHNT and CDR2 is YENEEA. Losses at the gene ends were 0 bases for V and 2 bases for J; bases not matched to a gene: 7. CDR3 protein: CASSLESAGEAYEQYF. CDR3 DNA sequence: TGTGCCAGCAGCTTAGAAAGTGCGGGGGAAGCCTACGAGCAGTACTTC.

This CDR3 reads CASRLDSRNQPQHF. DNA for the CDR3: TGTGCCAGCAGATTGGACAGCCGAAATCAGCCCCAGCATTTT. The rearrangement joins TRBV27 to TRBJ1-5; the D gene is possibly TRBD1 (6 bases). Trimming removed 6 bases from V and 4 bases from J, with 13 bases in between. The CDR3 runs to 14 residues. Germline CDR1 is MNHEY and CDR2 is SMNVEV (reference sequence).

This chain joins TRBV7-6 and TRBJ2-2; D not certain. The CDR3 covers 17 residues. V shed 5 bases and J shed 4 bases, with 20 bases lying between them. Germline CDR1 reads SGHVS; CDR2 reads FNYEAQ. The CDR3 bases are TGTGCCAGCAGCCCCTCGAGAGTTCGACAAGGCACCGGGGAGCTGTTTTTT. Translating it yields CASSPSRVRQGTGELFF.

CDR3 DNA: TGTGCCAGCAGCTCCCCTAGCGGGAGGCAAGAGACCCAGTACTTC. This sequence encodes CASSSPSGRQETQYF. The V call is TRBV5-4, the J call TRBJ2-5; TRBD2 matches 11 bases. After removal of 3 bases from V and 2 bases from J, the junction contained 3 bases not matched to a gene. CDR1 is SGHNT and CDR2 is YYREEE in the germline V gene (reference sequence). The CDR3 consists of 15 residues.

The rearrangement uses TRBV7-3 and TRBJ2-1; the match to TRBD2 covers 11 bases. The CDR3 sequence is 16 residues long. Losses at the gene ends were 5 bases for V and 7 bases for J; bases not matched to a gene: 10. Germline V gene lookup returns CDR1 SGHTA and CDR2 FQGTGA. CDR3 sequence reads: CASSRITSGRLNEQFF. Written as DNA, the CDR3 is TGTGCCAGCAGCCGGATCACTAGCGGGAGATTAAATGAGCAGTTCTTC.

The chain has TRBV9 and TRBJ1-2, with unresolved D. V lost 5 bases, J lost 4 bases, and 12 bases lay in between. The CDR3 covers 13 residues. Germline loops: CDR1 SGDLS, CDR2 YYNGEE. In nucleotides, the CDR3 is TGTGCCAGCAGTTTCGGGTCCCCCTATGGCTACACCTTC. Its translation is CASSFGSPYGYTF.

The rearrangement links TRBV2 to TRBJ1-2; unclear D gene. Between the trimmed V and J ends, which lost 3 bases and 5 bases, there was a span of 10 bases. The CDR3 totals 13 residues. Germline loops: CDR1 SNHLY, CDR2 FYNNEI. The CDR3 protein is CASSESRSYGYTF. The CDR3 nucleotides read TGTGCCAGCAGTGAGTCGCGTAGTTATGGCTACACCTTC.